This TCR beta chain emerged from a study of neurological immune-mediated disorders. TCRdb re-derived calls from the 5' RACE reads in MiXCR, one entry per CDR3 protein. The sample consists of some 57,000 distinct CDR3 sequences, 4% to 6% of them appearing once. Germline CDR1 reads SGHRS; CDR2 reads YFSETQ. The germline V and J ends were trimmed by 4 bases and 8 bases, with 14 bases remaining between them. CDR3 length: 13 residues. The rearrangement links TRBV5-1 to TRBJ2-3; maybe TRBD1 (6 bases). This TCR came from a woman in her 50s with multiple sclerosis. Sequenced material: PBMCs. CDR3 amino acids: CASSTNREGTQYF. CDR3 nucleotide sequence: TGCGCCAGCAGCACCAACAGGGAAGGTACGCAGTATTTT.